These 23 T cell receptor beta chains came from one sample sequenced in a study of shared clonotypes between healthy human individuals. TCRdb keeps only in-frame clones here, not all; method: immunoSEQ multiplex PCR. The sample shows nearly 1,000,000 clones, about three quarters of them seen only once. The sample was memory CD4+ T cells sorted from blood. The sample's subset: CD45RA-negative fraction. All receptors derive from a man between 18 and 29 years old in good health.

The chain links TRBV6-6 to TRBJ1-1, with a weak D call TRBD1 (5 bases). The germline V gene has CDR1 MNHNY and CDR2 SVGAGI (reference sequence). The germline V and J ends were trimmed by 0 bases and 11 bases, with 10 bases remaining between them. The CDR3 covers 12 residues. CDR3 DNA sequence: TGTGCCAGCAGTTACTCAGGGCAGGGTGCTTTCTTT. It encodes CASSYSGQGAFF.

This clone was seen only a few times. This chain links TRBV16 with TRBJ1-4; D unclear. Trimming cost V 3 bases and J 8 bases, with 19 bases left between them. The germline V gene has CDR1 KGHSY and CDR2 FQNENV. The CDR3 has 16 amino acids. The CDR3 loop is CASSQAGIGVSEKLFF. The CDR3 coding sequence is TGTGCCAGCAGCCAGGCCGGCATCGGGGTATCCGAAAAACTGTTTTTT.

This clone was observed a few times. The chain joins TRBV5-1 to TRBJ1-1, with unresolved D. V lost 0 bases and J lost 1, with 7 bases in between. The CDR3 is made up of 14 amino acids. Germline loops: CDR1 SGHRS, CDR2 YFSETQ. The CDR3 spells CASSLVGWNTEAFF. CDR3 nucleotides: TGCGCCAGCAGCTTGGTGGGATGGAACACTGAAGCTTTCTTT.

The J gene is TRBJ2-7, the V gene TRBV2; D gene unclear. The CDR3 has 13 residues. Germline V gene sequence: CDR1 SNHLY, CDR2 FYNNEI. The V gene lost 4 bases and the J gene lost 1 base, with 8 bases spanning the gap. Written as DNA, the CDR3 is TGTGCCAGCAGTGGGGATAAGTCCTACGAGCAGTACTTC. As protein: CASSGDKSYEQYF.

The CDR3 nucleotides are TGTGCCAGCAGTGGCCAGACCACCGGAGGTATCTATAATTCACCCCTCCACTTT. Residues: CASSGQTTGGIYNSPLHF. The chain links TRBV6-1 to TRBJ1-6; unclear D gene. Trimming removed 4 bases from V and 3 bases from J, with 19 bases in between. Germline V gene sequence: CDR1 MNHNS, CDR2 SASEGT. The CDR3 is made up of 18 amino acids.

The chain couples TRBV29-1 to TRBJ2-2; TRBD1 matches 8 bases. V was pared by 5 bases and J by 15 bases, with 5 bases of the junction left unmatched. CDR1 and CDR2 (germline): SQVTM, ANQGSEA. The CDR3 runs to 10 residues. In DNA form, the CDR3 reads TGCAGCGTTATGGACAGGGTGGTGTTTTTT. Translated, it gives CSVMDRVVFF.

With respect to this clone: A much larger clone sits a single nucleotide away, making a read error possible. The V gene is TRBV28, the J gene TRBJ2-7; TRBD1 aligns across 8 bases. CDR1 is MDHEN, CDR2 SYDVKM, per germline. V lost 6 bases and J lost 3; bases outside the gene matches: 1. This CDR3 contains 12 residues. CDR3 amino acids: CASSGQGYEQYF. CDR3 DNA sequence: TGTGCCAGCAGCGGACAGGGCTACGAGCAGTACTTC.

The rearrangement uses TRBV2 and TRBJ1-6, with 8 nucleotides matching TRBD1. The CDR3 runs 17 residues. Looked up from germline, CDR1 is SNHLY and CDR2 is FYNNEI. The trim removed 1 base at V and 1 base at J, leaving 3 bases unmatched. CDR3 sequence (DNA): TGTGCCAGCAGTGAAGAGGACAGGGTATCCTATAATTCACCCCTCCACTTT. The encoded protein is CASSEEDRVSYNSPLHF. The entire variable domain, with the rest obtained from reference TRBV2 and TRBJ1-6, is as follows: EPEVTQTPSHQVTQMGQEVILRCVPISNHLYFYWYRQILGQKVEFLVSFYNNEISEKSEIFDDQFSVERPDGSNFTLKIRSTKLEDSAMYFCASSEEDRVSYNSPLHFGNGTRLTVT.

The chain is built from TRBV9 and TRBJ2-7; TRBD2 matches at 11 bases. J was trimmed by 7 bases and V by 4 bases; bases with no gene match: 10. The length of the CDR3 is 15 residues. Germline-derived CDR1 and CDR2 are SGDLS and YYNGEE. In nucleotides, the CDR3 is TGTGCCAGCAGCCCGGGGACTAGCGGTACTTTTGAGCAGTACTTC. This translates into CASSPGTSGTFEQYF.

This chain joins TRBV18 and TRBJ2-7, with D unclear. The germline V gene has CDR1 KGHSH and CDR2 LQKENI. V dropped 2 bases and J dropped 6 bases, with 11 bases sitting between them. The CDR3 spans 13 residues. The CDR3 DNA reads TGTGCCAGCTCACCAATAACGGATTCCGAGCAGTACTTC. It yields the protein CASSPITDSEQYF.

The chain links TRBV20-1 to TRBJ2-1; perhaps TRBD2 as D (6 bases). The CDR3 totals 10 residues. Per the germline V gene, CDR1 is DFQATT and CDR2 is SNEGSKA (reference sequence). The CDR3 nucleotides read TGCGGCGGAGGGAACGATGAGCAGTTCTTC. Translating gives CGGGNDEQFF.

This chain joins TRBV6-1 and TRBJ2-7; D is ambiguous. The CDR3 spans 13 residues. In germline, CDR1 is MNHNS, CDR2 SASEGT. V lost 6 bases and J lost 0, with 9 bases in between. CDR3 DNA sequence: TGTGCCAGCAGGTCACAGAACTCCTACGAGCAGTACTTC. Protein product: CASRSQNSYEQYF.

This clone has a count of ten or more. The rearrangement uses TRBV5-1 and TRBJ2-1; D possibly corresponds to TRBD1 (7 bases). Trimming took 3 bases from V and 0 from J, leaving 16 bases between them. Germline values: CDR1 SGHRS, CDR2 YFSETQ. The CDR3 consists of 17 residues. Here the CDR3 DNA reads TGCGCCAGCAGCTCCCCACAGGGGACTTTCTCCTACAATGAGCAGTTCTTC. This encodes CASSSPQGTFSYNEQFF.

This clone was observed a few times. The V and J genes are TRBV30 and TRBJ2-3; D gene unclear. The germline gives CDR1 GTSNPN, CDR2 SVGIG (reference sequence). Trimming took off 4 bases at V and 2 bases at J, with 7 bases between the two ends. This CDR3 is 12 amino acids long. The CDR3 spells CAWIDFTDTQYF. CDR3 bases: TGTGCCTGGATTGATTTCACAGATACGCAGTATTTT.

In this sample, this clone turned up many times. The chain recombines TRBV27 with TRBJ2-4; D is possibly TRBD1 or TRBD2 (5 bases each). The CDR3 spans 16 residues. Germline-derived CDR1 and CDR2 are MNHEY and SMNVEV (reference sequence). Trimming stripped 0 bases from V and 1 base from J, with 10 bases between. The CDR3 is CASSLSYEGAKNIQYF. CDR3 DNA: TGTGCCAGCAGTTTATCATATGAGGGGGCCAAAAACATTCAGTACTTC.

This clone has a handful of counts. The rearrangement joins TRBV7-2 to TRBJ2-7; D gene uncertain. CDR1 is SGHTA, CDR2 FQGNSA, per germline. V shed 5 bases and J shed 4 bases, with 9 bases lying between them. This CDR3 has 12 residues. The CDR3 coding sequence is TGTGCCAGCAGCCACGACTCGTACGAGCAGTACTTC. Protein product: CASSHDSYEQYF.

V is TRBV6-5 and J is TRBJ1-6; D might be TRBD1 (6 bases). Trimming removed 5 bases from V and 7 bases from J, with 12 bases in between. Germline V lookup: CDR1 MNHEY, CDR2 SVGAGI. The CDR3 contains 14 residues. In DNA form, the CDR3 reads TGTGCCAGCAGTCCGACAGGTATCAATTCACCCCTCCACTTT. This gives the protein CASSPTGINSPLHF.

The rearrangement links TRBV29-1 to TRBJ2-7; 9 nucleotides match TRBD2. The CDR3 length is 12 residues. Looked up from germline, CDR1 is SQVTM and CDR2 is ANQGSEA. The V and J ends lost 6 bases and 6 bases, in that order; junction bases with no gene match: 6. This CDR3 reads CSVRGGPSEQYF. As DNA, the CDR3 is TGCAGCGTGCGGGGGGGCCCCAGCGAGCAGTACTTC.

V gene TRBV18 combines with J gene TRBJ2-3; D tentatively reads TRBD1 or TRBD2 (5 bases each). V shed 6 bases and J shed 2 bases, with 9 bases lying between them. In germline, CDR1 is KGHSH, CDR2 LQKENI. The CDR3 sequence is 13 residues long. The CDR3 DNA reads TGTGCCAGCTCGGGGGAAATCACAGATACGCAGTATTTT. Translation: CASSGEITDTQYF.

The chain employs TRBV18 and TRBJ2-7, with 11 bases that match TRBD1. The germline CDR1 and CDR2 sequences are KGHSH and LQKENI. CDR3 size: 14 residues. With V trimmed by 8 bases and J by 6 bases, 9 bases remained unmatched. The CDR3 DNA reads TGTGCCAGCGCACTTGGGACAGGGGGTCGCGAGCAGTACTTC. This translates into CASALGTGGREQYF.

This clone was seen only a few times. This sequence joins TRBV5-1 and TRBJ2-3; D is possibly TRBD1 (5 bases). In germline, CDR1 is SGHRS, CDR2 YFSETQ. V shed 0 bases and J shed 5 bases, with 10 bases lying between them. The CDR3 has 14 residues. CDR3 in DNA: TGCGCCAGCAGCTTGGGCAGGGAAGGAGATACGCAGTATTTT. Translating it yields CASSLGREGDTQYF.

This rearrangement joins TRBV30 to TRBJ1-5, with a possible D match to TRBD1 (5 bases). V was trimmed by 0 bases and J by 3 bases, leaving 12 bases between them. The CDR3 spans 15 residues. CDR1 and CDR2 (germline): GTSNPN, SVGIG (reference sequence). CDR3 DNA sequence: TGTGCCTGGAGTGTAATGGCAGGGAACAATCAGCCCCAGCATTTT. Protein: CAWSVMAGNNQPQHF.

This chain connects TRBV11-1 to TRBJ1-1, with D unclear. Per germline, CDR1 SGHAT and CDR2 FQDESV (reference sequence). This CDR3 spans 15 amino acids. V lost 1 base to trimming and J lost 1 base, with 10 bases between them. CDR3 residues: CASSLDGRRNTEAFF. CDR3 nucleotide sequence: TGTGCCAGCAGCTTAGACGGACGGCGGAACACTGAAGCTTTCTTT.